This T cell receptor beta chain was documented in a study of T cell responses to AZD1222 COVID-19 vaccine. Findings and limits, study-wide: In a largely white British group with more females than males, clonal diversity was possibly underestimated.

For this clone: What it recognizes is unknown.

Per germline, CDR1 MNHEY and CDR2 SVGAGI. There are 14 residues in the CDR3. Germline trimming cut 6 bases from V and 1 base from J; bases unmatched to any gene: 3. The protocol was immunoSEQ multiplex PCR, while the TCRdb copy is restricted to in-frame clones and leaves out a portion. The sample includes about 72,000 clones, around 87% of them seen just once. This TCR came from an adult in good health. This specimen consisted of peripheral blood, obtained on day 0 of AZD1222 vaccination. The chain links TRBV6-5 to TRBJ1-5, with 7 positions matching TRBD1. The CDR3 nucleotides are TGTGCCAGCAGGGTCAGGGGGAGCAATCAGCCCCAGCATTTT. Its protein product is CASRVRGSNQPQHF.